This T cell receptor (beta chain) was documented in a study of blood T cell repertoires in COVID-19. Background on the study: T cells, B-cell-depleted T cells, or PBMCs supplied cDNA or gDNA.

This CDR3 has 13 amino acids. Using immunoSEQ multiplex PCR, the repertoire was profiled, and TCRdb retains in-frame clones only, with some absent. Of approximately 480,000 clones in the sample, 87% are singletons; the top ten hold 0.65% to 0.9%. The study assigned cohorts using participant-reported clinical history. The gene calls are TRBV21-1 and TRBJ2-2; the DNA was not used to check the table's D call, TRBD2. TRBV21-1 is reported as a pseudogene. Sequenced input: PBMCs or T cells enriched from blood (not recorded which). This sequence originates from a woman younger than 30 who had recovered from COVID-19. CDR3 coding DNA: TGTGCCCGGCGGGGGGCTTACACCGGGGAGCTGTTTTTT. This codes for CARRGAYTGELFF.